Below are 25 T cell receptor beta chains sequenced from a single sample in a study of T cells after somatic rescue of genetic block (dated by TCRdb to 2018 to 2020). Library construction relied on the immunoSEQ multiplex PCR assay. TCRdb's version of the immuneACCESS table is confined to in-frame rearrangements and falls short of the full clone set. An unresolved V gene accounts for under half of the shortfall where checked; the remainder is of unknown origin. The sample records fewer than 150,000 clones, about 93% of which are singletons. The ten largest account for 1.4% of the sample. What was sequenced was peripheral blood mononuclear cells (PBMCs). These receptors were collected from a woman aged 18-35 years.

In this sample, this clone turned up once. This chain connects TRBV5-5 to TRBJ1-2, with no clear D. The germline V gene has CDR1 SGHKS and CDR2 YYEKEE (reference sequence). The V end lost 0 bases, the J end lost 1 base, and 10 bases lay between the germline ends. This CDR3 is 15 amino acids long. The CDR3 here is CASSLGPVNNYGYTF. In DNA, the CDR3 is TGTGCCAGCAGCTTGGGGCCGGTGAATAACTATGGCTACACCTTC. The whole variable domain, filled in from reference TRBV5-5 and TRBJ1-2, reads DAGVTQSPTHLIKTRGQQVTLRCSPISGHKSVSWYQQVLGQGPQFIFQYYEKEERGRGNFPDRFSARQFPNYSSELNVNALLLGDSALYLCASSLGPVNNYGYTFGSGTRLTVV.

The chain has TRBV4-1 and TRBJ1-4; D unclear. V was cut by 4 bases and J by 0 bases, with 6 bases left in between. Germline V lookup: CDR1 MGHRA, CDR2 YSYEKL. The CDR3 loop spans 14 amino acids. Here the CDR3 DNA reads TGCGCCAGCAGCCTGTTAGCAACTAATGAAAAACTGTTTTTT. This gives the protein CASSLLATNEKLFF.

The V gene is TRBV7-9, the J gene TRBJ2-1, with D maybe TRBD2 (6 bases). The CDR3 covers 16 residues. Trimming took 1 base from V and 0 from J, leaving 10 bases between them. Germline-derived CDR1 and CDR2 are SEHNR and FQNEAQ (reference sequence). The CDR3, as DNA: TGTGCCAGCAGCTTAGGCGGGGACCCCTCCTACAATGAGCAGTTCTTC. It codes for CASSLGGDPSYNEQFF.

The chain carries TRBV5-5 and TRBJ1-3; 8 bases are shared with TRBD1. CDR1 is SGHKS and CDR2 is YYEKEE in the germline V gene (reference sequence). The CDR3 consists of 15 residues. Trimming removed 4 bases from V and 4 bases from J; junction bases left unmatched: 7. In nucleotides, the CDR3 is TGTGCCAGCAGCCACTCCGGGACAGGAGGAAACACCATATATTTT. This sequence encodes CASSHSGTGGNTIYF.

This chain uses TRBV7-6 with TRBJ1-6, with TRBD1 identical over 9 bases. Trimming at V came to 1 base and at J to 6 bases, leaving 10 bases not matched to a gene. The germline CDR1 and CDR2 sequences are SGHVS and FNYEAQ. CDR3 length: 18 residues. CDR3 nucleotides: TGTGCCAGCAGCTTAGAGTCCCTAACAGGGGGCTTTAATTCACCCCTCCACTTT. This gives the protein CASSLESLTGGFNSPLHF.

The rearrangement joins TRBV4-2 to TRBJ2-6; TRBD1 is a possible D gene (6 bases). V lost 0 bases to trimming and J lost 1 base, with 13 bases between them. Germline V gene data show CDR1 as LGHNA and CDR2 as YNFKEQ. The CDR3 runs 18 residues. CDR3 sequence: CASSQETGFWSGANVLTF. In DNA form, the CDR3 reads TGTGCCAGCAGCCAAGAAACAGGGTTTTGGTCTGGGGCCAACGTCCTGACTTTC.

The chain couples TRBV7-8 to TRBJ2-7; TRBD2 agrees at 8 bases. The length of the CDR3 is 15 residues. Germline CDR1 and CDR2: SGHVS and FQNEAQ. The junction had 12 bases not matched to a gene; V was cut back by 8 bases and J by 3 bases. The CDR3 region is CASGSGGGHGYEQYF. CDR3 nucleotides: TGTGCCAGCGGCTCGGGAGGGGGACACGGCTACGAGCAGTACTTC.

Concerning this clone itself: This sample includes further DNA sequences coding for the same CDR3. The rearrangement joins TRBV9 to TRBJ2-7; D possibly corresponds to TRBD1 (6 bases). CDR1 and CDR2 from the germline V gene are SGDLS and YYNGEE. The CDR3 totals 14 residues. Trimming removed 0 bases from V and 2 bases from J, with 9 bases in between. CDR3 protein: CASSVGNRAYEQYF. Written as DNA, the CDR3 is TGTGCCAGCAGCGTAGGTAACAGGGCCTACGAGCAGTACTTC.

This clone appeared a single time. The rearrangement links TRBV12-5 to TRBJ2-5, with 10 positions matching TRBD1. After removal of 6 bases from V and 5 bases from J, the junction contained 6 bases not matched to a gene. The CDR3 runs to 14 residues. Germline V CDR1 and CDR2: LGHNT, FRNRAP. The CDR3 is CASGTGGLWETQYF. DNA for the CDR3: TGTGCTAGTGGGACAGGGGGCTTGTGGGAGACCCAGTACTTC.

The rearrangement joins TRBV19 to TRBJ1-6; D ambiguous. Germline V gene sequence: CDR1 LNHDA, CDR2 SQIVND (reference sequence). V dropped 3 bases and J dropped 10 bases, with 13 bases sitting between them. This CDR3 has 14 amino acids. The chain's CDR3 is CASSIGDRGSPLHF. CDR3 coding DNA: TGTGCCAGTAGTATCGGCGATAGAGGGTCACCCCTCCACTTT.

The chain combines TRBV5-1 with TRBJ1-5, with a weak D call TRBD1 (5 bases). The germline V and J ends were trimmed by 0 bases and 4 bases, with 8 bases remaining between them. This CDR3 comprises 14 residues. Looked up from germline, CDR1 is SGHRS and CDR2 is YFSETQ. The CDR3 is CASSLGGANQPQHF. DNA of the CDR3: TGCGCCAGCAGCTTGGGCGGGGCAAATCAGCCCCAGCATTTT.

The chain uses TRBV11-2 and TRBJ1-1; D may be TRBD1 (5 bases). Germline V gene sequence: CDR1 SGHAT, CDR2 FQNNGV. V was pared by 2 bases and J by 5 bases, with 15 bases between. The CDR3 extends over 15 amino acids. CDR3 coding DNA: TGTGCCAGCAGCTTACAGGGCCCTTTTGGGACTGAAGCTTTCTTT. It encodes CASSLQGPFGTEAFF. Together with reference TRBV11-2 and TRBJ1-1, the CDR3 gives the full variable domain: EAGVAQSPRYKIIEKRQSVAFWCNPISGHATLYWYQQILGQGPKLLIQFQNNGVVDDSQLPKDRFSAERLKGVDSTLKIQPAKLEDSAVYLCASSLQGPFGTEAFFGQGTRLTVV.

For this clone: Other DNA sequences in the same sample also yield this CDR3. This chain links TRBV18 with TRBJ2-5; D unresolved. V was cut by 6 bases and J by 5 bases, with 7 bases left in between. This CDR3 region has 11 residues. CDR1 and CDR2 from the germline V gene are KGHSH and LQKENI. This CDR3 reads CASSTEETQYF. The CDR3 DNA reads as TGTGCCAGCTCCACCGAGGAGACCCAGTACTTC.

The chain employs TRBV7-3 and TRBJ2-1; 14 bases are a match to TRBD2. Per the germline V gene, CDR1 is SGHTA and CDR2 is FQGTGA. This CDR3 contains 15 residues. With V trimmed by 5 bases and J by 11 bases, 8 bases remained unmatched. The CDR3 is CASSPRLAGGDKQFF. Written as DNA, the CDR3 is TGTGCCAGCAGCCCGCGACTAGCGGGGGGGGACAAGCAGTTCTTC.

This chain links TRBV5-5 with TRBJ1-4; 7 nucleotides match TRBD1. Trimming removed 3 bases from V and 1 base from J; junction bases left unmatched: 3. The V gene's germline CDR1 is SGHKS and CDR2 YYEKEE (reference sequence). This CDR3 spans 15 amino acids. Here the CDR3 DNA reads TGTGCCAGCAGCTCAGCAGGGGGAACTAATGAAAAACTGTTTTTT. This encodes CASSSAGGTNEKLFF.

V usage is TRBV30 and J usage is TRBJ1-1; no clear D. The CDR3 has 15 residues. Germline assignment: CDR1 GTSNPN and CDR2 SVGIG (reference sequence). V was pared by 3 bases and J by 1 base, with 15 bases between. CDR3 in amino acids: CAWSTGFHSNTEAFF. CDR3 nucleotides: TGTGCCTGGAGCACCGGCTTTCACTCGAACACTGAAGCTTTCTTT.

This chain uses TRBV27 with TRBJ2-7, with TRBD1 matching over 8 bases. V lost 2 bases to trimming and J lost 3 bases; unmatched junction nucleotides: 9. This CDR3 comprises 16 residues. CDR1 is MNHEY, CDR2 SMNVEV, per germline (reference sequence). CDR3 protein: CASSLRPGGAGYEQYF. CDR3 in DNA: TGTGCCAGCAGTTTAAGGCCAGGGGGCGCGGGCTACGAGCAGTACTTC.

The CDR3 spells CASSVEQGAGETQYF. CDR3 nucleotides: TGTGCCAGCAGCGTAGAACAGGGGGCTGGCGAGACCCAGTACTTC. The V call is TRBV9, the J call TRBJ2-5; the match to TRBD1 covers 9 bases. The CDR3 spans 15 residues. Germline assignment: CDR1 SGDLS and CDR2 YYNGEE. The trim removed 0 bases at V and 5 bases at J, leaving 5 bases unmatched.

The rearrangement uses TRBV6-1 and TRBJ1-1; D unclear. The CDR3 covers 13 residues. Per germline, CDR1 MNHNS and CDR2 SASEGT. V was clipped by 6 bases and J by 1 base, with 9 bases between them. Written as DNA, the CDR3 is TGTGCCAGCAGCCGGGAAGGGAACACTGAAGCTTTCTTT. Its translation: CASSREGNTEAFF.

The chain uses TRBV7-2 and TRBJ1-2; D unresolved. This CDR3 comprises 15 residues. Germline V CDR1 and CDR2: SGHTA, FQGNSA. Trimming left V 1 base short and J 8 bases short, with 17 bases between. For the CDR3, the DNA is TGTGCCAGCAGCTTAGATCGGGGATCCCTCGGGGGCTACACCTTC. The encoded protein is CASSLDRGSLGGYTF.

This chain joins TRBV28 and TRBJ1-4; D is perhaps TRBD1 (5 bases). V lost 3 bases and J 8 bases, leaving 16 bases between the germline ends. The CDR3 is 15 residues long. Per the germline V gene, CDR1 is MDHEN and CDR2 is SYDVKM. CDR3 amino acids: CASSFGTTAQEKLFF. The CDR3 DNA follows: TGTGCCAGCAGTTTCGGGACGACAGCTCAAGAAAAACTGTTTTTT. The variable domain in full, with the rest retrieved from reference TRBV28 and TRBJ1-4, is DVKVTQSSRYLVKRTGEKVFLECVQDMDHENMFWYRQDPGLGLRLIYFSYDVKMKEKGDIPEGYSVSREKKERFSLILESASTNQTSMYLCASSFGTTAQEKLFFGSGTQLSVL.

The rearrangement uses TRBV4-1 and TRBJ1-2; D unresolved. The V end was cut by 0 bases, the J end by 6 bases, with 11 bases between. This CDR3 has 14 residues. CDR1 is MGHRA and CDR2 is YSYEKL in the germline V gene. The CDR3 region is CASSQDLFSDGYTF. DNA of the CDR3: TGCGCCAGCAGCCAAGACCTTTTTTCTGATGGCTACACCTTC.

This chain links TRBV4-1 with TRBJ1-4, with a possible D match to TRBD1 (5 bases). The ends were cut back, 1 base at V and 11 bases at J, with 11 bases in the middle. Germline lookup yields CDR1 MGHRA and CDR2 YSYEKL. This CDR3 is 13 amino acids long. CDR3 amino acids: CASSQVPGGKLFF. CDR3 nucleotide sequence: TGCGCCAGCAGCCAAGTCCCCGGGGGGAAACTGTTTTTT.

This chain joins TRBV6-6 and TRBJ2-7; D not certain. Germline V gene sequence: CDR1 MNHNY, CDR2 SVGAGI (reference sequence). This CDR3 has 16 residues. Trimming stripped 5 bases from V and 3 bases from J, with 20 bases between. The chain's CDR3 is CASSRSPTGRVYEQYF. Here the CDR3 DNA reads TGTGCCAGCAGTCGAAGCCCGACCGGGCGCGTCTACGAGCAGTACTTC.

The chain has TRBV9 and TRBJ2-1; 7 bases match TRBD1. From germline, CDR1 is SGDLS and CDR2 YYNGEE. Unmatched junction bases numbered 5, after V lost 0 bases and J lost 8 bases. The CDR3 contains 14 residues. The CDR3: CASSVGEGGYEQFF. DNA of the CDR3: TGTGCCAGCAGCGTAGGTGAAGGGGGCTATGAGCAGTTCTTC. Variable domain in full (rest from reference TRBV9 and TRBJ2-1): DSGVTQTPKHLITATGQRVTLRCSPRSGDLSVYWYQQSLDQGLQFLIQYYNGEERAKGNILERFSAQQFPDLHSELNLSSLELGDSALYFCASSVGEGGYEQFFGPGTRLTVL.